This T cell receptor beta chain is from a study of blood T cells in healthy people across ages. Primers used in a second PCR of about 6 to 11 cycles were a sample-barcoded 5' primer and a J-beta primer mix. TCRdb ran MiXCR on the 5' RACE reads and lists one entry per CDR3 protein. The table shows about 770,000 distinct CDR3 sequences, with approximately 48% occurring only once. Germline CDR1 is SGHRS and CDR2 is YFSETQ. The CDR3 is 15 residues long. V was trimmed by 0 bases and J by 2 bases, leaving 10 bases between them. This TCR derives from a man aged 55 to 70 in good health. V gene TRBV5-1 combines with J gene TRBJ2-3; D might be TRBD1 (5 bases). Sequenced sample: blood. The CDR3 sequence is CASSLATAITDTQYF. The CDR3 coding sequence is TGCGCCAGCAGCTTGGCGACAGCGATCACAGATACGCAGTATTTT.